A selection of T cell receptor beta chains follows, all from one sample in a study of cytomegalovirus exposure and HLA in healthy donors. The protocol was immunoSEQ multiplex PCR, while the TCRdb copy is restricted to in-frame clones and leaves out a portion. The sample consists of 200,000 to 250,000 clones, less than 85% of them appearing once. Sequenced sample: PBMCs. The receptors were sampled from a young woman in good health and CMV-seronegative. CDR3s include the opening cysteine and the closing phenylalanine or tryptophan. The order of the fields is clone size, V gene, J gene, D gene, CDR3 protein, CDR3 DNA. A D gene is named only where the DNA matches it firmly. A row's size may be missing; if present it is once, few, many or a size class.

.	TRBV6-6	TRBJ1-4	.	CASRKNEKLFF	TGTGCCAGCAGGAAAAATGAAAAACTGTTTTTT
.	TRBV30	TRBJ2-3	.	CAWSGSDSGTDTQYF	TGTGCCTGGAGTGGTTCCGACTCGGGCACAGATACGCAGTATTTT
.	TRBV11-2	TRBJ2-2	.	CASSLAGVGSGELFF	TGTGCCAGCAGCTTAGCGGGAGTAGGGTCCGGGGAGCTGTTTTTT
few	TRBV2	TRBJ2-7	.	CASSGSHEQYF	TGTGCCAGCAGTGGGTCCCACGAGCAGTACTTC
.	TRBV2	TRBJ2-1	.	CASSPWDEQFF	TGTGCCAGCAGCCCTTGGGATGAGCAGTTCTTC
.	TRBV5-1	TRBJ1-2	TRBD1	CASSLHETGSGYTF	TGCGCCAGCAGCTTACATGAGACAGGGTCCGGCTACACCTTC
.	TRBV13	TRBJ2-5	TRBD1	CASSERQGQETQYF	TGTGCCAGCAGCGAGCGACAGGGCCAAGAGACCCAGTACTTC
once	TRBV11-3	TRBJ2-1	.	CASSRGNEQFF	TGTGCCAGCAGCAGGGGAAATGAGCAGTTCTTC
.	TRBV2	TRBJ2-3	TRBD2	CASSYGAGGQGQYF	TGTGCCAGCAGTTATGGCGCGGGGGGGCAAGGGCAGTATTTT
.	TRBV5-6	TRBJ2-3	TRBD1	CASSAFPWTGIGTDTQYF	TGTGCCAGCAGCGCCTTCCCCTGGACAGGGATCGGCACAGATACGCAGTATTTT
.	TRBV11-3	TRBJ2-1	.	CASSLETGLGNEQFF	TGTGCCAGCAGCTTAGAGACAGGCCTTGGGAATGAGCAGTTCTTC
.	TRBV4-1	TRBJ1-2	TRBD1	CASSQRQGAHYGYTF	TGCGCCAGCAGCCAAAGGCAGGGGGCTCACTATGGCTACACCTTC
.	TRBV30	TRBJ1-3	.	CAWSVGTPGNTIYF	TGTGCCTGGAGTGTGGGAACTCCTGGAAACACCATATATTTT